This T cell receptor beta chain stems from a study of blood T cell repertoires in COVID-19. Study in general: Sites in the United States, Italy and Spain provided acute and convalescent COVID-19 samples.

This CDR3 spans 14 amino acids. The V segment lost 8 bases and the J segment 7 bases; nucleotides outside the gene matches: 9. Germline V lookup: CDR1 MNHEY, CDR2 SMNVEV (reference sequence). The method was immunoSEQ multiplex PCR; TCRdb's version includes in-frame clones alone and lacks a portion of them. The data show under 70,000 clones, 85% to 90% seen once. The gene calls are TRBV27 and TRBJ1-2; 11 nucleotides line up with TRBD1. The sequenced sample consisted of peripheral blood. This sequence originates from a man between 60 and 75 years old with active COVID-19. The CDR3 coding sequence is TGTGCCAGCGGGAGGGGACAGGGGGGCGGTGGCTACACCTTC. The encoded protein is CASGRGQGGGGYTF.